This TCR beta chain appears in the sequencing data of a study of blood T cell repertoires in COVID-19. In the original processing: Nucleated cell number was recorded as an estimate derived from reference gene primer amplification. The data were produced by immunoSEQ multiplex PCR, yet TCRdb's version contains in-frame clones alone and is incomplete. V, J and clone size are taken as reported in that table, and D and trimming were inferred from the DNA itself. The sample records some 330,000 clones, 80% to 90% being singletons. In terms of age and location, participants ranged from about 18 to 95 years and lived in under 30 US areas. Sequenced input: PBMCs or T cells enriched from blood (not recorded which). This receptor was taken from a man aged 25-45 years who had recovered from COVID-19.

The CDR3 loop is CASSRGAEGVGNTIYF. CDR3 nucleotide sequence: TGTGCCAGCAGTCGAGGGGCAGAGGGGGTCGGAAACACCATATATTTT. This chain connects TRBV7-9 to TRBJ1-3; D is perhaps TRBD1 (6 bases). Germline V CDR1 and CDR2: SEHNR, FQNEAQ (reference sequence). V dropped 6 bases and J dropped 4 bases, with 19 bases sitting between them. This CDR3 has 16 residues.